This entry lists 18 T cell receptor beta chains sequenced from one sample in a study of regulatory T cells in long-lasting Graves disease. Building the TCR beta libraries relied on iRepertoire HTBI primers, and CDR3 regions underwent Arm-PCR. TCRdb re-analysed the multiplex PCR reads in MiXCR, keeping a single row per CDR3 protein. The data contain about 540,000 distinct CDR3 sequences, approximately 15% of them singletons. The time point was: newly diagnosed GD, antithyroid drugs for less than 3 months. TCR sequences were obtained from RNA taken from PBMCs. These data were likewise used in another study, on T cells in Graves' hyperthyroidism and ophthalmopathy.

Material: peripheral blood mononuclear cells (PBMCs), obtained at new diagnosis, from a patient treated with antithyroid drugs. These receptors came from a young man with Graves disease.

This clonotype has just a few counts. The chain carries TRBV6-9 and TRBJ2-3, with 9 bases fitting TRBD2. Looked up from germline, CDR1 is MNHGY and CDR2 is SVAAGI. The CDR3 is 16 amino acids. Trimming took 3 bases from V and 3 from J; bases not matched to a gene: 7. Written as DNA, the CDR3 is TGTGCCAGCAGTTACGGGAAAGCGGGGGGAACAGATACGCAGTATTTT. This sequence encodes CASSYGKAGGTDTQYF.

In its sample, this clonotype was seen many times. V is TRBV6-1 and J is TRBJ2-7; TRBD1 is a possible D gene (6 bases). V was shortened by 5 bases and J by 6 bases, with 20 bases between the two germline ends. CDR3 length: 15 residues. Germline V gene data show CDR1 as MNHNS and CDR2 as SASEGT. The CDR3 region is CASSRTVESYGEQYF. For the CDR3, the DNA is TGTGCCAGCAGTCGGACAGTGGAGAGTTACGGCGAGCAGTACTTC.

This clonotype was observed many times. The chain carries TRBV27 and TRBJ1-6, with TRBD1 matching 9 bases. CDR3 length: 14 amino acids. V lost 8 bases and J lost 2; bases outside the gene matches: 1. The V gene's germline CDR1 is MNHEY and CDR2 SMNVEV (reference sequence). CDR3 sequence reads: CASRQGAYNSPLHF. The DNA for the CDR3 is TGTGCCAGCCGACAGGGGGCCTATAATTCACCCCTCCACTTT.

The chain couples TRBV15 to TRBJ2-7, with D unclear. Per germline, CDR1 LNHNV and CDR2 YYDKDF (reference sequence). V was clipped by 8 bases and J by 5 bases, with 16 bases between them. This CDR3 contains 13 residues. The CDR3 spells CATGPSKNHEQYF. In nucleotides, the CDR3 is TGTGCCACCGGACCCTCTAAGAACCACGAGCAGTACTTC.

A note on this clonotype: Possible read error: a much larger clone is one base away. V gene TRBV25-1 combines with J gene TRBJ1-1, with TRBD1 identical over 7 bases. CDR1 and CDR2 (germline): MGHDK, SYGVNS. Trimming removed 4 bases from V and 4 bases from J; junction bases left unmatched: 6. This CDR3 contains 14 residues. CDR3 amino acids: CASSVAGGSTEAFF. As DNA, the CDR3 is TGTGCCAGCAGTGTGGCAGGGGGAAGCACTGAAGCTTTCTTT.

This clonotype was found many times. The rearrangement uses TRBV7-2 and TRBJ2-3; D is perhaps TRBD2 (6 bases). Germline V gene sequence: CDR1 SGHTA, CDR2 FQGNSA. Trimming took 4 bases from V and 0 from J, leaving 8 bases between them. CDR3 size: 14 residues. CDR3 protein: CASSSGVSTDTQYF. CDR3 DNA sequence: TGTGCCAGCAGCTCGGGGGTGAGCACAGATACGCAGTATTTT.

This clonotype was observed a handful of times. The rearrangement links TRBV6-2 or TRBV6-3 to TRBJ1-4; D is ambiguous. The CDR3 extends over 13 amino acids. The germline CDR1 and CDR2 sequences are MNHEY and SVGEGT. The ends were cut back, 5 bases at V and 14 bases at J, with 18 bases in the middle. As DNA, the CDR3 is TGTGCCAGCAGTCTTCATGGCCGGGTAATTCTGTTTTTT. Residues: CASSLHGRVILFF.

This clonotype was counted at least ten times. The rearrangement joins TRBV20-1 to TRBJ2-5, with D uncertain. Trimming pared 0 bases from V and 5 bases from J, leaving 13 bases between. The CDR3 is made up of 14 amino acids. CDR1 is DFQATT, CDR2 SNEGSKA, per germline (reference sequence). The chain's CDR3 is CSAREHRLSETQYF. As DNA, the CDR3 is TGCAGTGCTAGAGAACACCGTTTATCGGAGACCCAGTACTTC.

In its sample, this clonotype was seen many times. The chain uses TRBV18 and TRBJ1-5; D gene uncertain. The germline V gene has CDR1 KGHSH and CDR2 LQKENI. Trimming left V 4 bases short and J 5 bases short, with 15 bases between. This CDR3 is built from 15 residues. Here the CDR3 reads CASSLGRTNYQPQHF. The CDR3 DNA sequence: TGTGCCAGCTCACTTGGACGAACTAACTATCAGCCCCAGCATTTT.

This clonotype was detected only a few times. This chain links TRBV6-1 with TRBJ2-3; 11 bases are shared with TRBD2. The V gene end was trimmed by 6 bases and the J gene end by 0 bases; junction bases not matched to a gene: 8. Germline CDR1 and CDR2: MNHNS and SASEGT. The CDR3 consists of 17 residues. CDR3 loop: CASSDGRTSGSTDTQYF. CDR3 bases: TGTGCCAGCAGCGACGGGCGGACTAGCGGGAGCACAGATACGCAGTATTTT.

This clonotype was seen once. J is TRBJ2-1 and V is TRBV19; no firm D call. Trimming removed 3 bases from V and 0 bases from J, with 18 bases in between. The CDR3 length is 18 residues. Germline V lookup: CDR1 LNHDA, CDR2 SQIVND (reference sequence). The CDR3 protein is CASSMSIDRLVSYNEQFF. The CDR3 DNA reads TGTGCCAGTAGTATGTCGATCGATAGGCTCGTCTCCTACAATGAGCAGTTCTTC.

This clonotype was observed many times. The rearrangement links TRBV9 to TRBJ1-2; weak D call: TRBD1 (5 bases). The CDR3 totals 15 residues. Germline loops: CDR1 SGDLS, CDR2 YYNGEE. The ends were cut back, 0 bases at V and 1 base at J, with 10 bases in the middle. The CDR3 sequence is CASSVDPRGNYGYTF. The CDR3, as DNA: TGTGCCAGCAGCGTAGACCCTAGGGGTAACTATGGCTACACCTTC.

The chain is built from TRBV19 and TRBJ2-2, with unresolved D. In germline, CDR1 is LNHDA, CDR2 SQIVND (reference sequence). This CDR3 is 14 amino acids long. V was trimmed by 5 bases and J by 7 bases, leaving 14 bases between them. Here the CDR3 reads CASSVPLADGELFF. CDR3 nucleotides: TGTGCCAGTAGTGTCCCCTTGGCGGACGGGGAGCTGTTTTTT.

The table lists this clonotype with many counts. The rearrangement joins TRBV6-2 or TRBV6-3 to TRBJ2-1; a possible D gene is TRBD2 (6 bases). The CDR3 is 15 residues long. Germline V gives CDR1 MNHEY, CDR2 SVGEGT. V lost 7 bases, J lost 9 bases, and 22 bases lay in between. This CDR3 reads CASIPMGGSIGEQFF. The CDR3 DNA follows: TGTGCCAGCATCCCAATGGGGGGTAGCATCGGTGAGCAGTTCTTC.

In this sample, this clonotype turned up many times. The chain employs TRBV9 and TRBJ2-7; D unresolved. The ends were cut back, 3 bases at V and 0 bases at J, with 10 bases in the middle. This CDR3 has 14 residues. Germline CDR1 reads SGDLS; CDR2 reads YYNGEE. The CDR3 DNA sequence: TGTGCCAGCAGCGGAAGTCCTGGCTCCTACGAGCAGTACTTC. This encodes CASSGSPGSYEQYF.

This clonotype was recorded many times. The rearrangement uses TRBV28 and TRBJ1-1, with D possibly being TRBD1 (6 bases). Germline V lookup: CDR1 MDHEN, CDR2 SYDVKM. Trimming removed 5 bases from V and 4 bases from J, with 17 bases in between. The CDR3 has 15 amino acids. DNA for the CDR3: TGTGCCAGCAGTGACAATTGGGGGCTTCGCACTGAAGCTTTCTTT. It translates to CASSDNWGLRTEAFF.

The table lists this clonotype with many counts. This chain links TRBV12-3 or TRBV12-4 with TRBJ1-1; no definite D call. The CDR3 runs 13 residues. Trimming removed 7 bases from V and 3 bases from J, with 12 bases in between. The CDR3 region has the DNA TGTGCCAGCATTTCCACACCATACACTGAAGCTTTCTTT. This encodes CASISTPYTEAFF.

This clonotype was observed many times. This sequence joins TRBV7-2 and TRBJ2-1; tentative D call: TRBD2 (5 bases). V was cut by 3 bases and J by 1 base, with 10 bases left in between. The CDR3 runs to 15 residues. Germline loops: CDR1 SGHTA, CDR2 FQGNSA. The CDR3 region is CASSFGGGSYNEQFF. In nucleotides, the CDR3 is TGTGCCAGCAGCTTCGGAGGCGGGTCCTACAATGAGCAGTTCTTC.